There are a few counts of the clone carrying this T cell receptor beta chain. Study processing details: Using reference gene primer amplification, nucleated cell counts were estimated. Assay used: immunoSEQ multiplex PCR; TCRdb lists only in-frame clones, some missing. That table is the source of V, J and clone size, and D and trimming were worked out from the DNA. The data contain about 210,000 clones, 82% of them singletons. This entry comes from a study of blood T cell repertoires in COVID-19. About the study: COVID-19 samples, acute and convalescent, were from the United States, Italy and Spain. PBMCs, B-cell-depleted T cells, or T cells provided the cDNA or gDNA that made up the material.

The sequence came from a woman aged 40 to 50 with acute or convalescent COVID-19. Sequenced input: peripheral blood.

CDR3 nucleotides: TGTGCCAGCAGCCGAGGAGCGGGAGCTACCTACGAGCAGTACTTC. Translation gives CASSRGAGATYEQYF. The rearrangement uses TRBV7-8 and TRBJ2-7; 8 nucleotides match TRBD2. The CDR3 runs 15 residues. Trimming took 5 bases from V and 2 from J; bases not matched to a gene: 8. Germline V gives CDR1 SGHVS, CDR2 FQNEAQ.